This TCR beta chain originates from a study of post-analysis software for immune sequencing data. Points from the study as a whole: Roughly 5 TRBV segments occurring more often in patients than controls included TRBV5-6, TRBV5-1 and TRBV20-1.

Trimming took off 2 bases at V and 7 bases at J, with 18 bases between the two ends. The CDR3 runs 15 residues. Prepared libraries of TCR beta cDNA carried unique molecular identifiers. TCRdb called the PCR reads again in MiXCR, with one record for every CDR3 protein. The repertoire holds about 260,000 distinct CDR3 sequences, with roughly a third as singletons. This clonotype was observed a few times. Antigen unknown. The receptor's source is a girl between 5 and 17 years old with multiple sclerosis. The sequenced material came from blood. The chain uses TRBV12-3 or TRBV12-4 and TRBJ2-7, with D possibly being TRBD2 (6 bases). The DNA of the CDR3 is TGTGCCAGCAGTTTATCGAGCGGGTCCGACAATGAGCAGTACTTC. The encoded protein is CASSLSSGSDNEQYF.